The 23 T cell receptor beta chains in this list originate from one sample, sequenced in a study of blood T cell repertoires in COVID-19 (dated by TCRdb to about 2020). The library was prepared using the immunoSEQ multiplex PCR assay. TCRdb provides this immuneACCESS table in a form limited to in-frame rearrangements. Some clones are lacking; in checked studies, under half of them reflect an unresolved V gene, and why the rest are absent is not known. Within this sample are about 88,000 clones, with around 91% of them counted one time only. About 6.7% of the sample lies in the top ten. The sequenced sample consisted of peripheral blood. The receptors derive from a young man with COVID-19, enrolled during active disease.

This sequence joins TRBV5-4 and TRBJ2-1, with D possibly TRBD2 on 7 matching bases. V dropped 7 bases and J dropped 0 bases, with 14 bases sitting between them. CDR3 length: 15 residues. Germline V gives CDR1 SGHNT, CDR2 YYREEE (reference sequence). CDR3 amino acids: CASGEGVSSYNEQFF. The CDR3, as DNA: TGTGCCAGCGGGGAGGGGGTCAGCTCCTACAATGAGCAGTTCTTC.

The V call is TRBV7-9, the J call TRBJ2-7; D may be TRBD2 (6 bases). The germline V gene encodes CDR1 SEHNR and CDR2 FQNEAQ (reference sequence). The CDR3 covers 12 residues. V was pared by 8 bases and J by 2 bases, with 10 bases between. CDR3 amino acids: CASRGRTYEQYF. Here the CDR3 DNA reads TGTGCCAGCCGGGGGAGGACCTACGAGCAGTACTTC.

The CDR3 DNA is TGTGCCATCAGTGAGTCCTACAGGATGAACACTGAAGCTTTCTTT. Translated, it gives CAISESYRMNTEAFF. The gene calls are TRBV10-3 and TRBJ1-1, with a tentative D call TRBD1 (5 bases). Trimming took off 0 bases at V and 0 bases at J, with 8 bases between the two ends. Germline V gives CDR1 ENHRY, CDR2 SYGVKD. The CDR3 contains 15 residues.

This sequence joins TRBV24-1 and TRBJ2-3; 15 bases agree with TRBD2. CDR1 and CDR2 (germline): KGHDR, SFDVKD. V shed 3 bases and J 5 bases; nucleotides not matched to a gene: 14. This CDR3 is 20 amino acids long. CDR3 sequence reads: CATSDRTSGRARLWRDTQYF. The CDR3 DNA reads as TGTGCCACCAGTGATCGGACTAGCGGGAGGGCCCGTTTATGGAGAGATACGCAGTATTTT.

This clone occurred once. The chain has TRBV5-4 and TRBJ1-1, with TRBD1 matching 8 bases. There are 15 residues in the CDR3. With 2 bases clipped from V and 4 bases from J, the junction kept 7 bases outside the gene matches. Germline loops: CDR1 SGHNT, CDR2 YYREEE (reference sequence). In nucleotides, the CDR3 is TGTGCCAGCAGCTTTATGACAGGGGAAGGCACTGAAGCTTTCTTT. Its translation: CASSFMTGEGTEAFF.

The J gene is TRBJ1-5, the V gene TRBV6-2 or TRBV6-3; perhaps TRBD1 as D (6 bases). V was clipped by 2 bases and J by 11 bases, with 16 bases between them. The CDR3 length is 14 residues. Germline CDR1 reads MNHEY; CDR2 reads SVGEGT. The CDR3 nucleotides are TGTGCCAGCAGTTACCAGTCACAGGGAGGGGCCCAGCATTTT. This codes for CASSYQSQGGAQHF.

The chain links TRBV6-5 to TRBJ1-6; D unresolved. This CDR3 has 14 amino acids. CDR1 and CDR2 (germline): MNHEY, SVGAGI. Trimming took off 8 bases at V and 6 bases at J, with 14 bases between the two ends. CDR3: CASVRRRGNSPLHF. The CDR3 DNA follows: TGTGCCAGCGTCCGACGGCGCGGTAATTCACCCCTCCACTTT.

J is TRBJ2-5 and V is TRBV7-9; D is unclear. V gave up 0 bases and J gave up 12 bases, with 20 bases separating them. Germline assignment: CDR1 SEHNR and CDR2 FQNEAQ (reference sequence). The CDR3 length is 15 residues. As DNA, the CDR3 is TGTGCCAGCAGCTTAGCGGCTCTGGCCGCAAGCCAGGAGTACTTC. Protein: CASSLAALAASQEYF.

The chain combines TRBV2 with TRBJ2-7, with 11 bases lining up with TRBD2. The CDR3 spans 16 residues. Germline assignment: CDR1 SNHLY and CDR2 FYNNEI. The V and J ends lost 4 bases and 5 bases, in that order; junction bases with no gene match: 10. In DNA form, the CDR3 reads TGTGCCAGCAGTGGTGGAACTAGCGGGAGTATCCACGAGCAGTACTTC. Its protein product is CASSGGTSGSIHEQYF. The full variable domain, in which reference TRBV2 and TRBJ2-7 provide the parts outside the CDR3, is EPEVTQTPSHQVTQMGQEVILRCVPISNHLYFYWYRQILGQKVEFLVSFYNNEISEKSEIFDDQFSVERPDGSNFTLKIRSTKLEDSAMYFCASSGGTSGSIHEQYFGPGTRLTVT.

The chain couples TRBV9 to TRBJ2-3; D perhaps matches TRBD2 (5 bases). V gave up 1 base and J gave up 0 bases, with 12 bases separating them. Germline V lookup: CDR1 SGDLS, CDR2 YYNGEE. This CDR3 contains 16 residues. CDR3 sequence: CASSVREGSSTDTQYF. The CDR3 bases are TGTGCCAGCAGCGTACGCGAGGGCTCTAGCACAGATACGCAGTATTTT.

With regard to this clone: The germline gene is not matched at one end of the junction; a read error may be the cause. The V gene is TRBV20-1, the J gene TRBJ1-4; D remains ambiguous. There are 15 residues in the CDR3. CDR1 is DFQATT and CDR2 is SNEGSKA in the germline V gene (reference sequence). CDR3 protein: CSASRHSVGSEKLLF. In DNA, the CDR3 is TGCAGTGCTAGTCGCCATAGCGTGGGCAGTGAAAAACTGCTTTTT.

V and J are TRBV19 and TRBJ1-5; D uncertain. The length of the CDR3 is 19 residues. The germline V gene has CDR1 LNHDA and CDR2 SQIVND (reference sequence). Trimming removed 4 bases at V and 1 base at J, with 23 bases between. This CDR3 reads CASSRVFSGMGGSNQPQHF. Here the CDR3 DNA reads TGTGCCAGTAGTAGAGTGTTCTCGGGAATGGGTGGGAGCAATCAGCCCCAGCATTTT.

The chain joins TRBV19 to TRBJ2-1; 10 bases are a match to TRBD2. Unmatched junction bases numbered 9, after V lost 6 bases and J lost 4 bases. CDR3 length: 16 residues. In germline, CDR1 is LNHDA, CDR2 SQIVND (reference sequence). The CDR3 coding sequence is TGTGCCAGTAGCCCCTCCCCTAGCGGGAGTTACAATGAGCAGTTCTTC. Amino acid sequence: CASSPSPSGSYNEQFF.

This chain connects TRBV19 to TRBJ1-5; TRBD1 is a possible D gene (5 bases). In germline, CDR1 is LNHDA, CDR2 SQIVND (reference sequence). V was shortened by 1 base and J by 5 bases, with 12 bases between the two germline ends. CDR3 length: 15 amino acids. This CDR3 is CASSIGAGRDQPQHF. The DNA for the CDR3 is TGTGCCAGTAGTATAGGGGCAGGGAGGGATCAGCCCCAGCATTTT.

The gene calls are TRBV6-4 and TRBJ2-2, with D perhaps TRBD1 (6 bases). The CDR3 runs to 15 residues. With 6 bases removed from V and 3 bases from J, the gap between germline ends came to 14 bases. Per germline, CDR1 MRHNA and CDR2 SNTAGT. CDR3 residues: CASSPSGAHTGELFF. The CDR3 DNA sequence: TGTGCCAGCAGCCCTTCAGGGGCCCACACCGGGGAGCTGTTTTTT.

The gene calls are TRBV2 and TRBJ2-5, with 8 bases that match TRBD2. This CDR3 is 14 amino acids long. Germline lookup yields CDR1 SNHLY and CDR2 FYNNEI. Trimming at V came to 7 bases and at J to 5 bases, leaving 9 bases not matched to a gene. The CDR3 DNA reads TGTGCCAGCACGGTAGCGGGAAGGTGGGAGACCCAGTACTTC. Amino acids: CASTVAGRWETQYF.

The CDR3 is CASSLGQGVAAEQYF. CDR3 DNA sequence: TGCGCCAGCAGCTTGGGACAGGGTGTAGCCGCAGAGCAGTACTTC. This chain uses TRBV5-1 with TRBJ2-7; TRBD1 aligns across 7 bases. This CDR3 is built from 15 residues. Looked up from germline, CDR1 is SGHRS and CDR2 is YFSETQ. The V segment lost 0 bases and the J segment 7 bases; nucleotides outside the gene matches: 10.

J is TRBJ2-7 and V is TRBV12-2; the table's TRBD2 call for D was not verified on the DNA. TRBV12-2 is a known pseudogene. The CDR3 contains 17 residues. The CDR3 loop reads CASRFMRGSGPSGEQYF. The CDR3 region has the DNA TGTGCAAGTCGCTTTATGCGGGGCAGCGGGCCCTCGGGGGAGCAGTACTTC.

A single count supports this clone. The chain recombines TRBV3-1 (or the pseudogene TRBV3-2) with TRBJ2-2, with 11 nucleotides matching TRBD2. CDR3 size: 17 residues. With 3 bases clipped from V and 1 base from J, the junction kept 4 bases outside the gene matches. CDR1 and CDR2 (germline): LGHDT, YNNKEL (reference sequence). CDR3 coding DNA: TGTGCCAGCAGCCAGGCCGGGACTAGCGGGAACACCGGGGAGCTGTTTTTT. This translates into CASSQAGTSGNTGELFF.

The gene calls are TRBV28 and TRBJ1-5, with 8 bases that match TRBD1. The CDR3 contains 15 residues. Germline CDR1 reads MDHEN; CDR2 reads SYDVKM. The V gene end was trimmed by 3 bases and the J gene end by 6 bases; junction bases not matched to a gene: 7. CDR3: CASSLGRGPLQPQHF. The DNA of the CDR3 is TGTGCCAGCAGTTTGGGCAGGGGGCCCCTTCAGCCCCAGCATTTT. The full variable domain, rest sourced from reference TRBV28 and TRBJ1-5, is DVKVTQSSRYLVKRTGEKVFLECVQDMDHENMFWYRQDPGLGLRLIYFSYDVKMKEKGDIPEGYSVSREKKERFSLILESASTNQTSMYLCASSLGRGPLQPQHFGDGTRLSIL.

The chain carries TRBV4-1 and TRBJ1-2; 8 bases fit TRBD1. This CDR3 has 15 amino acids. V was pared by 1 base and J by 4 bases, with 5 bases of the junction left unmatched. Germline V gene sequence: CDR1 MGHRA, CDR2 YSYEKL. CDR3 in amino acids: CASSQVDREGYGYTF. In DNA form, the CDR3 reads TGCGCCAGCAGCCAAGTGGACAGGGAGGGCTATGGCTACACCTTC.

This clone was detected only once. This chain uses TRBV28 with TRBJ2-1, with D possibly TRBD1 on 6 matching bases. Trimming took 3 bases from V and 7 from J, leaving 19 bases between them. The CDR3 length is 16 residues. Germline CDR1 reads MDHEN; CDR2 reads SYDVKM. In DNA form, the CDR3 reads TGTGCCAGCAGTTTTAGTAGGCAGGGGCCCTTGAATGAGCAGTTCTTC. This codes for CASSFSRQGPLNEQFF.

This chain connects TRBV2 to TRBJ1-2; no definite D call. The CDR3 length is 10 residues. Germline V gene sequence: CDR1 SNHLY, CDR2 FYNNEI. V lost 7 bases and J lost 6, with 6 bases in between. CDR3 protein: CASTGDGYTF. Written as DNA, the CDR3 is TGTGCCAGCACCGGGGATGGCTACACCTTC.